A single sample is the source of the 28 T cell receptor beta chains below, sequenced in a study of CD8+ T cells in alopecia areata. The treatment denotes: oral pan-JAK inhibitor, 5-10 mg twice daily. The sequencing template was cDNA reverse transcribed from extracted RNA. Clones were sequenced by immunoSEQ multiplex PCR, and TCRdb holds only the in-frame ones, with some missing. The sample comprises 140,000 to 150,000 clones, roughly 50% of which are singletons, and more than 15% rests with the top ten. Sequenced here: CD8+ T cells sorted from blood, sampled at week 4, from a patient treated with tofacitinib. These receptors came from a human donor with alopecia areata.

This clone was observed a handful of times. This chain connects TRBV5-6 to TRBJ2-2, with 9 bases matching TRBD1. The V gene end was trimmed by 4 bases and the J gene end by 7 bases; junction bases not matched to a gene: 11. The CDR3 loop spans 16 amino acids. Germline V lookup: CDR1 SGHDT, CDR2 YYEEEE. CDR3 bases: TGTGCCAGCAGCAATGGGGAGACAGGGGGAATCGGGGAGCTGTTTTTT. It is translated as CASSNGETGGIGELFF. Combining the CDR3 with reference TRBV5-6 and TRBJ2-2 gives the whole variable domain DAGVTQSPTHLIKTRGQQVTLRCSPKSGHDTVSWYQQALGQGPQFIFQYYEEEERQRGNFPDRFSGHQFPNYSSELNVNALLLGDSALYLCASSNGETGGIGELFFGEGSRLTVL.

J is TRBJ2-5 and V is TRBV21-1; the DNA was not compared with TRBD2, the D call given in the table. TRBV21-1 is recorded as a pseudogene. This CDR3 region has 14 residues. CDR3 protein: CASSKRRGPGTQYF. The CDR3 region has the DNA TGTGCCAGCAGCAAAAGGAGGGGTCCTGGGACCCAGTACTTC.

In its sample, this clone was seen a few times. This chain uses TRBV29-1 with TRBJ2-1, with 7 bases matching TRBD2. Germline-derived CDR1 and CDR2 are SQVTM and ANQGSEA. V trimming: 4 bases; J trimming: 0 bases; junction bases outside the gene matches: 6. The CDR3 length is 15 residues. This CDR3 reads CSVAGGGISYNEQFF. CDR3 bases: TGCAGCGTTGCGGGCGGGGGAATCTCCTACAATGAGCAGTTCTTC.

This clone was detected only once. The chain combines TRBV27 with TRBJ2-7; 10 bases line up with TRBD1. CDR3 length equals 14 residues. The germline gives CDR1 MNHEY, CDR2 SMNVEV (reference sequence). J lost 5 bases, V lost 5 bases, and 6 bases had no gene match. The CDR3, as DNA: TGTGCCAGCAGTCTCGACAGGGGGCTAAACGAGCAGTACTTC. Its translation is CASSLDRGLNEQYF.

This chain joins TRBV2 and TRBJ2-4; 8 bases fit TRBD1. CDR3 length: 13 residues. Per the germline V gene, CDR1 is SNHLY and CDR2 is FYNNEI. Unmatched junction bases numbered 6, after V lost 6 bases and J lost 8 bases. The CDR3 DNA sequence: TGTGCCAGCAGCCCGGGACAGGAGTACATTCAGTACTTC. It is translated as CASSPGQEYIQYF.

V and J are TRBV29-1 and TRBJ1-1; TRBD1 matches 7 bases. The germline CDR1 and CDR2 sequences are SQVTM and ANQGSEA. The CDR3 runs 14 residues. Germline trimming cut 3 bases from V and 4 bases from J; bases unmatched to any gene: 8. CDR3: CSVDPGGIATEAFF. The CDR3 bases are TGCAGCGTTGATCCAGGGGGGATAGCCACTGAAGCTTTCTTT. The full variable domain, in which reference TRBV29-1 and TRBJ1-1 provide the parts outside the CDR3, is SAVISQKPSRDICQRGTSLTIQCQVDSQVTMMFWYRQQPGQSLTLIATANQGSEATYESGFVIDKFPISRPNLTFSTLTVSNMSPEDSSIYLCSVDPGGIATEAFFGQGTRLTVV.

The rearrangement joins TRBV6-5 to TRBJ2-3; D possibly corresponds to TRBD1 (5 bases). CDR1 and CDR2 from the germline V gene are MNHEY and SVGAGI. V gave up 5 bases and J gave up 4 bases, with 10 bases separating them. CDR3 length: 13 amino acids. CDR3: CASSRGSADTQYF. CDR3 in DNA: TGTGCCAGCAGTAGGGGCTCGGCAGATACGCAGTATTTT.

In DNA form, the CDR3 reads TGCGCCAGCAGCCAAGATTTCAACGGTCGGGAGACCCAGTACTTC. Translating gives CASSQDFNGRETQYF. V gene TRBV4-3 combines with J gene TRBJ2-5; D gene uncertain. V lost 0 bases to trimming and J lost 5 bases, with 13 bases between them. CDR1 LGHNA and CDR2 YSLEER come from the germline V gene. This CDR3 contains 15 residues.

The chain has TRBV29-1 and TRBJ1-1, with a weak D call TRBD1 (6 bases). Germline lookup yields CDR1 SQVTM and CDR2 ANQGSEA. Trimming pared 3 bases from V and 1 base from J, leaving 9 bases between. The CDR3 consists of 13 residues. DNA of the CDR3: TGCAGCGTTGATATGGACAGGAACACTGAAGCTTTCTTT. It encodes CSVDMDRNTEAFF. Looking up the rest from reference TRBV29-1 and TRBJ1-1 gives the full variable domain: SAVISQKPSRDICQRGTSLTIQCQVDSQVTMMFWYRQQPGQSLTLIATANQGSEATYESGFVIDKFPISRPNLTFSTLTVSNMSPEDSSIYLCSVDMDRNTEAFFGQGTRLTVV.

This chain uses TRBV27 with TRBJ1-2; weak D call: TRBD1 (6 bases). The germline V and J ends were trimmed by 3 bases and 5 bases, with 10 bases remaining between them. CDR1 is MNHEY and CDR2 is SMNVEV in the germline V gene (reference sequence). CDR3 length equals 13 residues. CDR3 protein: CASSFQQGYGYTF. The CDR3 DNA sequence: TGTGCCAGCAGTTTCCAACAGGGTTATGGCTACACCTTC.

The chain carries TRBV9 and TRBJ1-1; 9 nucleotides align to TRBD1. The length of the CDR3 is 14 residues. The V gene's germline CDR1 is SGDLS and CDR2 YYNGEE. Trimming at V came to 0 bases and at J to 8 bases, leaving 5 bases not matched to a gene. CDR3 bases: TGTGCCAGCAGCGTAGGAACAGGGGGCCGGGAAGCTTTCTTT. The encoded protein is CASSVGTGGREAFF.

Here the CDR3 DNA reads TGTGCCACCAGCAGAGGGATGGGGGGACGAGGGAATGAGCAGTTCTTC. Amino acids: CATSRGMGGRGNEQFF. The rearrangement uses TRBV15 and TRBJ2-1; a weak D match, TRBD2 (6 bases). The germline V and J ends were trimmed by 1 base and 7 bases, with 17 bases remaining between them. The CDR3 is 16 residues long. Per the germline V gene, CDR1 is LNHNV and CDR2 is YYDKDF (reference sequence). Full variable domain (rest looked up from reference TRBV15 and TRBJ2-1): DAMVIQNPRYQVTQFGKPVTLSCSQTLNHNVMYWYQQKSSQAPKLLFHYYDKDFNNEADTPDNFQSRRPNTSFCFLDIRSPGLGDTAMYLCATSRGMGGRGNEQFFGPGTRLTVL.

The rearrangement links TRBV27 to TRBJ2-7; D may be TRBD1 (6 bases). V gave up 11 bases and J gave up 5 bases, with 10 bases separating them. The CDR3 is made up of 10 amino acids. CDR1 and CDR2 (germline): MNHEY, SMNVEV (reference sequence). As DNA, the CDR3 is TGTGCCTCCGGACAGCACGAGCAGTACTTC. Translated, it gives CASGQHEQYF.

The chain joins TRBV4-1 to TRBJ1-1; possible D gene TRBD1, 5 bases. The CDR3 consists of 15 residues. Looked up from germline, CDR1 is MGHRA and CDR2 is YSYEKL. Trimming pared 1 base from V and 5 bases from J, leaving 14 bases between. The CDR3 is CASSQVEVWGTEAFF. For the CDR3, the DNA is TGCGCCAGCAGCCAAGTTGAAGTCTGGGGGACTGAAGCTTTCTTT.

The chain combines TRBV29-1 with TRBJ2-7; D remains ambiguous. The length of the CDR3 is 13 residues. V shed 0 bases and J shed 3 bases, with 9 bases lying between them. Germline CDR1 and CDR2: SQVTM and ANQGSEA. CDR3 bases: TGCAGCGTTGAAGATCGGGCCAACTACGAGCAGTACTTC. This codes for CSVEDRANYEQYF.

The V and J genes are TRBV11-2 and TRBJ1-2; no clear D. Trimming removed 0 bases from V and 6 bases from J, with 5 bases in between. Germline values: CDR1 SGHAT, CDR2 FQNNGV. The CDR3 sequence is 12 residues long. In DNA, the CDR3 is TGTGCCAGCAGCTTAGATACAAATGGCTACACCTTC. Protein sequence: CASSLDTNGYTF.

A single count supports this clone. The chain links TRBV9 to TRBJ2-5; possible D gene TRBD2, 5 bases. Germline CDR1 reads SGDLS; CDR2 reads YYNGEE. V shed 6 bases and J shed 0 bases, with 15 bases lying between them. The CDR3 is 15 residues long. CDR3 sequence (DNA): TGTGCCAGCACCGAAGGGTGGGGAGACCAAGAGACCCAGTACTTC. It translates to CASTEGWGDQETQYF.

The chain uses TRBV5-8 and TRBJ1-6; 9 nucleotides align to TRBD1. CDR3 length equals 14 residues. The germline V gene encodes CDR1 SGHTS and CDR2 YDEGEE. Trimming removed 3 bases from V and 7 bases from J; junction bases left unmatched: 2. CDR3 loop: CASSSGQGNSPLHF. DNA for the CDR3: TGTGCCAGCAGCTCTGGACAGGGGAATTCACCCCTCCACTTT.

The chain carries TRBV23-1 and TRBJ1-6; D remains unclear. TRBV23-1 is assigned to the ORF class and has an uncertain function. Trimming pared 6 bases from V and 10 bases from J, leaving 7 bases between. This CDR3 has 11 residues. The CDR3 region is CASSPRSPLHF. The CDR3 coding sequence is TGCGCCAGCAGCCCTAGGTCACCCCTCCACTTT.

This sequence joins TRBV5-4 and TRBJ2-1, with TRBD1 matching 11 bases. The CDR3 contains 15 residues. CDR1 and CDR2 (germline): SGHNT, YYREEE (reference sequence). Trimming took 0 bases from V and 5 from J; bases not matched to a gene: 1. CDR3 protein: CASSLEGQGDNEQFF. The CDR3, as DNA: TGTGCCAGCAGCTTGGAGGGACAGGGGGACAATGAGCAGTTCTTC. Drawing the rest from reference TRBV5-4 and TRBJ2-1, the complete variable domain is ETGVTQSPTHLIKTRGQQVTLRCSSQSGHNTVSWYQQALGQGPQFIFQYYREEENGRGNFPPRFSGLQFPNYSSELNVNALELDDSALYLCASSLEGQGDNEQFFGPGTRLTVL.

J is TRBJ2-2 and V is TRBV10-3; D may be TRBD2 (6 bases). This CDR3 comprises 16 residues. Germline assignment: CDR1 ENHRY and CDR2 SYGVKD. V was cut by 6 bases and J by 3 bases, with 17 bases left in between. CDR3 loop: CAIRPLLRGDTGELFF. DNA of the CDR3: TGTGCCATCAGGCCTCTCTTGCGGGGAGACACCGGGGAGCTGTTTTTT.

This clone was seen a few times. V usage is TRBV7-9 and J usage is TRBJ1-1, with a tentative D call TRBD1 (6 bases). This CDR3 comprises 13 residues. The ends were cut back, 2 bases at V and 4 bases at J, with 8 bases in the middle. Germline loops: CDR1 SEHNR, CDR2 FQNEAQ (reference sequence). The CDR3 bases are TGTGCCAGCAGCTTATCAGGGGTCACTGAAGCTTTCTTT. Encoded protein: CASSLSGVTEAFF.

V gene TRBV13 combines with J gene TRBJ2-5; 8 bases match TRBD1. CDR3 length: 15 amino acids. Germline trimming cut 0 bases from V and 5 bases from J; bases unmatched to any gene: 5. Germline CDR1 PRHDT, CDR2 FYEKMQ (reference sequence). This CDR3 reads CASSLGARGRETQYF. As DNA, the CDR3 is TGTGCCAGCAGCTTAGGCGCCAGGGGGCGGGAGACCCAGTACTTC.

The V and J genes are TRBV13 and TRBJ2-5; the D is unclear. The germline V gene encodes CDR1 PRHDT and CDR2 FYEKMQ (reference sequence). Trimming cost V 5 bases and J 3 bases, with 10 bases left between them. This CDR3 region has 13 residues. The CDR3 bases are TGTGCCAGCAGCCCAACAGCAGAAGAGACCCAGTACTTC. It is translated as CASSPTAEETQYF.

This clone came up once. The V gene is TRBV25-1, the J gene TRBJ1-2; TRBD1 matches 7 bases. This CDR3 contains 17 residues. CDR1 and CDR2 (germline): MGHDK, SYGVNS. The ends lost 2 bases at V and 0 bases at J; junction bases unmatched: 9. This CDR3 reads CASSELGTVGANYGYTF. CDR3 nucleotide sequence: TGTGCCAGCAGTGAACTTGGGACAGTGGGGGCTAACTATGGCTACACCTTC.

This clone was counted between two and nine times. The CDR3 DNA reads as TGTGCCAGCAGCTTAGGAGAAAGGGGGCTTTACACTGAAGCTTTCTTT. Its translation is CASSLGERGLYTEAFF. This chain connects TRBV7-9 to TRBJ1-1, with 7 positions matching TRBD1. This CDR3 is built from 16 residues. The V and J ends lost 1 base and 3 bases, in that order; junction bases with no gene match: 8. Germline values: CDR1 SEHNR, CDR2 FQNEAQ (reference sequence).

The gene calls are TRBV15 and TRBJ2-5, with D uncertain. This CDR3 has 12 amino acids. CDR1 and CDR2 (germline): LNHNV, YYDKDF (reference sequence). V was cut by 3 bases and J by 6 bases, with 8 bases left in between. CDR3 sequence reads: CATSSYVKTQYF. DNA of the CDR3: TGTGCCACCAGCAGTTACGTGAAGACCCAGTACTTC.

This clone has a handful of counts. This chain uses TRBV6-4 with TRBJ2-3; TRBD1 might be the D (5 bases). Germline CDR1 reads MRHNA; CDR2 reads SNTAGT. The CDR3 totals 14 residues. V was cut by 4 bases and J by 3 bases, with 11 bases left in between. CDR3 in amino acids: CASSVSGSTDTQYF. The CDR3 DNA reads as TGTGCCAGCAGTGTGTCAGGGTCAACAGATACGCAGTATTTT.